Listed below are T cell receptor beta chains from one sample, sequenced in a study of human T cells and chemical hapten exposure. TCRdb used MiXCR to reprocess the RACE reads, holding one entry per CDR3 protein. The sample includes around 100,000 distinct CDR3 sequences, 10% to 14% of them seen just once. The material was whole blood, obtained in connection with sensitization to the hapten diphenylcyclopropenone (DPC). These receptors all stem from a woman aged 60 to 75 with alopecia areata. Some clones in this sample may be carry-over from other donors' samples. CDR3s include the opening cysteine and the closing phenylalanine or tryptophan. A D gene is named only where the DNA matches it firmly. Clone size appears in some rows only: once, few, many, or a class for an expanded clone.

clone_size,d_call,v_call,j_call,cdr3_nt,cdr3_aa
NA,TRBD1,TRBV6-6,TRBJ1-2,TGTGCCAGCACCAGACAGGGGGCTTGGAACTATGGCTACACCTTC,CASTRQGAWNYGYTF
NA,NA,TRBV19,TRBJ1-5,TGTGCCAGTAGTATCGGGAATCAGCCCCAGCATTTT,CASSIGNQPQHF
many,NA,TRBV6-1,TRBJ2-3,TGTGCCAGCGGTGGATTACAGACGAACACAGATACGCAGTATTTT,CASGGLQTNTDTQYF
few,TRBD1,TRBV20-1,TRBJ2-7,TGCAGTGCTAGAGTGGCAGGGGGCTACGAGCAGTACTTC,CSARVAGGYEQYF
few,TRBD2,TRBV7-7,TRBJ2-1,TGTGCTAGCAGCTTGGATCCAGGACTAGCGAACTACAATGAGCAGTTCTTC,CASSLDPGLANYNEQFF
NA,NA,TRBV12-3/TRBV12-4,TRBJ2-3,TGTGCCAGCAGTACGGACCGGGCCTACCCTAGCACAGATACGCAGTATTTT,CASSTDRAYPSTDTQYF
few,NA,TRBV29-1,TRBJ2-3,TGCAGCGTTCGCCGGGACATTCAAACAGATACGCAGTATTTT,CSVRRDIQTDTQYF
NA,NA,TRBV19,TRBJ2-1,TGTGCCAGTAGTATTCAGAGTAACTCCTACAATGAGCAGTTCTTC,CASSIQSNSYNEQFF
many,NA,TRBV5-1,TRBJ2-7,TGCGCCAGCAGCTTGGGGGTAGGGGTAATATACGAGCAGTACTTC,CASSLGVGVIYEQYF
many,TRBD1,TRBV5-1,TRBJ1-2,TGCGCCAGCAGCTTGGTGGCAGGGGGTGCCGGTGTCTACACCTTC,CASSLVAGGAGVYTF
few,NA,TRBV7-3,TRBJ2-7,TGTGCCAGCAGCTCCGGGGTAGGCGAGCAGTACTTC,CASSSGVGEQYF
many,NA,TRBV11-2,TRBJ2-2,TGTGCCAGCAGCTTAGGTCCAGGGTTGAACACCGGGGAGCTGTTTTTT,CASSLGPGLNTGELFF
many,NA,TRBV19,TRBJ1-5,TGTGCCAGTAGTAAAGGGGAGCGTCAGCCCCAGCATTTT,CASSKGERQPQHF
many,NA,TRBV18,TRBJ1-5,TGTGCCAGCTCACCACCGCTACAGAATAGCAATCAGCCCCAGCATTTT,CASSPPLQNSNQPQHF
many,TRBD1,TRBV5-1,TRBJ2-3,TGCGCCAGCAGCTCGGGGACCGGGACAGGGAGCACAGATACGCAGTATTTT,CASSSGTGTGSTDTQYF
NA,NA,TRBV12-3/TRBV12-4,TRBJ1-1,TGTGCCAGCAGTTTAAGTTTTCAGGGTACCCCTGAAGCTTTCTTT,CASSLSFQGTPEAFF